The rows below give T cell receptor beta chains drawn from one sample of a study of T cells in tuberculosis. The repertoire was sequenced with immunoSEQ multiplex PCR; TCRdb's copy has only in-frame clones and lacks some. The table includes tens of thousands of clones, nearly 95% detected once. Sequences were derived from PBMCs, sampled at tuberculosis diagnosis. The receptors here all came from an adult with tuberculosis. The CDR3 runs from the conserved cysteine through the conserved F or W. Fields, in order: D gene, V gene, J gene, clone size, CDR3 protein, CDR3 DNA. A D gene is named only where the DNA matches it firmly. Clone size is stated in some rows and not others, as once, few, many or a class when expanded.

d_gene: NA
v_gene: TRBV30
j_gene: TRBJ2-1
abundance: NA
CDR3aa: CAWAGLSGGIALYNEQFF
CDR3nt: TGTGCCTGGGCGGGGTTGAGCGGCGGGATCGCGCTCTACAATGAGCAGTTCTTC

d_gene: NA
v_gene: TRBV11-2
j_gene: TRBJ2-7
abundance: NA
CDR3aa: CASSPQAPRQYF
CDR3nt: TGTGCCAGCAGCCCGCAAGCCCCCCGGCAGTACTTC

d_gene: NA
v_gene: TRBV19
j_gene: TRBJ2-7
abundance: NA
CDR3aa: CASRPGYESTYEQYF
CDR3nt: TGTGCCAGTAGGCCAGGGTACGAGTCCACCTACGAGCAGTACTTC

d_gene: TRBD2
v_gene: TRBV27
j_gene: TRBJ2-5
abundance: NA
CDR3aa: CASSLSGGRQTQYF
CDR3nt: TGTGCCAGCAGTTTAAGCGGGGGGAGACAGACCCAGTACTTC

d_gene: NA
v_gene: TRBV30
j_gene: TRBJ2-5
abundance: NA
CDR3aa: CAWVEGEGLQETQYF
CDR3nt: TGTGCCTGGGTGGAGGGGGAGGGTCTCCAAGAGACCCAGTACTTC

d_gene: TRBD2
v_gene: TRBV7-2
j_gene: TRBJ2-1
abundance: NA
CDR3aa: CASSRGLADEQFF
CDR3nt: TGTGCCAGCAGCAGGGGACTAGCGGACGAGCAGTTCTTC

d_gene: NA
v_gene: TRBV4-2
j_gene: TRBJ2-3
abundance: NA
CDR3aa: CASSQGDGSRTDTQYF
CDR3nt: TGTGCCAGCAGCCAAGGGGACGGGAGTAGGACAGATACGCAGTATTTT

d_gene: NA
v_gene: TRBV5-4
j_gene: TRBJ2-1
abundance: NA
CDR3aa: CASSPDLGRDEQFF
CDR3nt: TGTGCCAGCAGCCCCGACTTAGGTCGCGATGAGCAGTTCTTC

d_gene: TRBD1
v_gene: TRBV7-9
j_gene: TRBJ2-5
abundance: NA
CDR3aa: CASSLGGTVETQYF
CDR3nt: TGTGCCAGCAGCTTAGGAGGGACAGTAGAGACCCAGTACTTC

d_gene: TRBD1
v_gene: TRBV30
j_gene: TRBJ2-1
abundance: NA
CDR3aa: CAWRQDRGTHNEQFF
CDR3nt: TGTGCCTGGAGGCAGGACAGGGGAACACACAATGAGCAGTTCTTC

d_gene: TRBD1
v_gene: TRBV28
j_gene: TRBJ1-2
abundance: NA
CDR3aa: CASSSGQVYGYTF
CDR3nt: TGTGCCAGCAGTTCTGGACAGGTCTATGGCTACACCTTC

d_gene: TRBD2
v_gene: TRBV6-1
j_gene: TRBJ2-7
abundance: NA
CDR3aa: CASSAPAGVDEQYF
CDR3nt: TGTGCCAGCAGTGCTCCAGCGGGAGTAGACGAGCAGTACTTC

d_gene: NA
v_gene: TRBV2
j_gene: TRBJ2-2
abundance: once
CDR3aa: CGPTPENTGELFF
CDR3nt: TGTGGTCCGACACCCGAAAACACCGGGGAGCTGTTTTTT

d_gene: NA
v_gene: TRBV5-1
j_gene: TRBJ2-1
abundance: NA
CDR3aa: CASSVTSSYNEQFF
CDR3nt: TGCGCCAGCTCCGTCACGAGCTCCTACAATGAGCAGTTCTTC

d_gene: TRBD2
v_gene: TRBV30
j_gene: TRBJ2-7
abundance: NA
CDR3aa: CAYQAGGTITDEQYF
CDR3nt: TGTGCCTATCAAGCGGGAGGTACGATAACTGACGAGCAGTACTTC

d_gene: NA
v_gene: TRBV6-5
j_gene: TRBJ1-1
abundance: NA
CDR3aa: CASSYAGGRRNTEAFF
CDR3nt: TGTGCCAGCAGTTACGCTGGAGGCAGGAGGAACACTGAAGCTTTCTTT

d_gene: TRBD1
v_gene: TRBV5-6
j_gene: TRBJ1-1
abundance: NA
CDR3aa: CASSLGRGRLTEAFF
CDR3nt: TGTGCCAGCAGCTTGGGGAGGGGGCGATTGACTGAAGCTTTCTTT

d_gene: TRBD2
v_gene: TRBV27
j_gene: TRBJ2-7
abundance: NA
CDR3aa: CASSLSGLANAYEQYF
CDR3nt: TGTGCCAGCAGTTTATCGGGACTAGCGAATGCCTACGAGCAGTACTTC

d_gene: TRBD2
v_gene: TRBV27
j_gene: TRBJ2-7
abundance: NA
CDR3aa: CASSSTSGAPYEQYF
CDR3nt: TGTGCCAGCAGTTCCACTAGCGGGGCGCCCTACGAGCAGTACTTC

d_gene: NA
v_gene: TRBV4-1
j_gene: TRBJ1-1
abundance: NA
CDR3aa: CASSQIQVFGNTEAFF
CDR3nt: TGCGCCAGCAGCCAAATCCAGGTTTTCGGGAACACTGAAGCTTTCTTT

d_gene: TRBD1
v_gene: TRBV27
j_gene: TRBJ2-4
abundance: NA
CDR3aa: CASSLGQGAKNIQYF
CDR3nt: TGTGCCAGCAGTTTAGGACAGGGGGCCAAAAACATTCAGTACTTC

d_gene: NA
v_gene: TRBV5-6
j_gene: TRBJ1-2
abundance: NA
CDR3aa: CASSLETAYYGYTF
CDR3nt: TGTGCCAGCAGCTTGGAGACAGCCTACTATGGCTACACCTTC

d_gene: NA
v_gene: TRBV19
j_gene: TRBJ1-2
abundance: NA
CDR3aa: CASSIRGLDYGYTF
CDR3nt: TGTGCCAGTAGTATAAGGGGACTCGACTATGGCTACACCTTC

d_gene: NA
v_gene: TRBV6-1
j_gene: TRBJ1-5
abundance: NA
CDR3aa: CASSGTGDQPQHF
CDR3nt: TGTGCCAGCAGTGGGACGGGGGATCAGCCCCAGCATTTT

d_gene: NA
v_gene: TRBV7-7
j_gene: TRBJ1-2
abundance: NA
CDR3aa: CASSSRGPDNYGYTF
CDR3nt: TGTGCTAGCAGCTCCAGGGGACCCGATAACTATGGCTACACCTTC

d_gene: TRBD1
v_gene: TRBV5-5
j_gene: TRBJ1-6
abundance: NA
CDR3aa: CASSLHYRGQDSPLHF
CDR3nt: TGTGCCAGCAGCCTTCATTACAGGGGGCAGGATTCACCCCTCCACTTT

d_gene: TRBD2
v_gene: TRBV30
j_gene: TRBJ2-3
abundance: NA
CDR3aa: CAWSVGGRAITDTQYF
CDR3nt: TGTGCCTGGAGTGTGGGCGGGAGGGCGATAACAGATACGCAGTATTTT

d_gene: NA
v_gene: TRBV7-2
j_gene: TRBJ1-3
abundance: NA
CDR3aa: CASRLQGPSGNTIYF
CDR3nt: TGTGCCAGCAGACTACAGGGCCCCTCTGGAAACACCATATATTTT

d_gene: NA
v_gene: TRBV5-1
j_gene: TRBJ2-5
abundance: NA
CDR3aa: CASSLGVSQYF
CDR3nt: TGCGCCAGCAGCTTGGGAGTGTCCCAGTACTTC

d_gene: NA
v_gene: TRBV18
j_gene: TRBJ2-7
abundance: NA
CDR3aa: CASSLTGEPYEQYF
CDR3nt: TGTGCCAGCTCCCTCACGGGGGAGCCCTACGAGCAGTACTTC

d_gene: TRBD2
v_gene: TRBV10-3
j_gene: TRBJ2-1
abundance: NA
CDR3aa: CAINVGGSGSYNEQFF
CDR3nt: TGTGCCATCAACGTGGGGGGTAGCGGGTCCTACAATGAGCAGTTCTTC

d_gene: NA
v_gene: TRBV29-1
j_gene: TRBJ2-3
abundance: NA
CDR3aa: CSVDSFYTQYF
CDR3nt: TGCAGCGTTGATAGTTTTTATACGCAGTATTTT

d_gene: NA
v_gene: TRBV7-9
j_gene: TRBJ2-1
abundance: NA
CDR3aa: CASSLGTYNEQFF
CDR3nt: TGTGCCAGCAGCTTGGGCACCTACAATGAGCAGTTCTTC

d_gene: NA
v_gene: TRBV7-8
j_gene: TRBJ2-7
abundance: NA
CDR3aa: CASRMTATSYEQYF
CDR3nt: TGTGCCAGCAGGATGACAGCGACCTCCTACGAGCAGTACTTC

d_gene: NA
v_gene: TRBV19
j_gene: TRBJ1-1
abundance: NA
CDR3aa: CASSIQGGTEAFF
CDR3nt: TGTGCCAGTAGTATACAGGGAGGGACTGAAGCTTTCTTT

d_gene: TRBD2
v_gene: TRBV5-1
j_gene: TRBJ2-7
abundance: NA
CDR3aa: CASSLASGSIYEQYF
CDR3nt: TGCGCCAGCAGCTTGGCAAGCGGGAGTATCTACGAGCAGTACTTC

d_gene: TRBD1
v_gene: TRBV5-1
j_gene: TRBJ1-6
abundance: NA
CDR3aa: CASSLGAAGGDSPLHF
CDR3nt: TGCGCCAGCAGCTTGGGGGCCGCAGGGGGCGATTCACCCCTCCACTTT

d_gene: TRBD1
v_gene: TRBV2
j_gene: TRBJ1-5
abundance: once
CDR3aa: CASRYDRGLRNQPQHF
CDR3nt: TGTGCCAGCAGGTATGACAGGGGGCTGCGCAATCAGCCCCAGCATTTT

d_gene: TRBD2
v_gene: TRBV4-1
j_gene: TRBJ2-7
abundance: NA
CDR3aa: CASSQGIVGGSRGPYEQYF
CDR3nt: TGCGCCAGCAGCCAAGGTATTGTTGGCGGGAGCCGAGGACCCTACGAGCAGTACTTC

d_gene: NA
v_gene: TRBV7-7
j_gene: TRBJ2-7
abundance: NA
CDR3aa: CASSLGAGPTYEQYF
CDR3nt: TGTGCTAGCAGCTTAGGGGCGGGGCCCACCTACGAGCAGTACTTC

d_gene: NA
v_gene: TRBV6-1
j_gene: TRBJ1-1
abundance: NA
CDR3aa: CASSEGVAEAFF
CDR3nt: TGTGCCAGCAGTGAAGGAGTAGCTGAAGCTTTCTTT

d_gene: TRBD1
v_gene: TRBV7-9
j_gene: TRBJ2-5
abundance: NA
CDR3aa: CASSFGRGLEETQYF
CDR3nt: TGTGCCAGCAGCTTTGGCAGGGGGCTCGAGGAGACCCAGTACTTC

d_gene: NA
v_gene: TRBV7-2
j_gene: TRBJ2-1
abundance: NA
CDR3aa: CASSVVGGSYNEQFF
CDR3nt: TGTGCCAGCAGTGTGGTTGGAGGCTCCTACAATGAGCAGTTCTTC

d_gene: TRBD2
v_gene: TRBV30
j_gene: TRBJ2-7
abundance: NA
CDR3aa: CAWSVHTSGTDEQYF
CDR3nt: TGTGCCTGGAGTGTCCATACTAGCGGGACGGACGAGCAGTACTTC

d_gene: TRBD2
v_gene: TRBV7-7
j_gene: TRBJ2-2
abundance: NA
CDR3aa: CASSYGLAGTGELFF
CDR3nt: TGTGCTAGCAGCTATGGACTAGCTGGCACCGGGGAGCTGTTTTTT

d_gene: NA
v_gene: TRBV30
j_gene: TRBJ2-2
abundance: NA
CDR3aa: CAWTKTAITGELFF
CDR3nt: TGTGCCTGGACCAAGACAGCGATCACCGGGGAGCTGTTTTTT

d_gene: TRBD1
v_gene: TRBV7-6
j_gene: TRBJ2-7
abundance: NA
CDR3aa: CASSSDPPSAGQGYEQYF
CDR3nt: TGTGCCAGCAGCTCTGACCCCCCCTCCGCGGGACAGGGCTACGAGCAGTACTTC

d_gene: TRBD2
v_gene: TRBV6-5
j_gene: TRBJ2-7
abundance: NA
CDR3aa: CASSLSGRASSYEQYF
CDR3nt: TGTGCCAGCAGTTTAAGCGGGAGGGCAAGCTCCTACGAGCAGTACTTC

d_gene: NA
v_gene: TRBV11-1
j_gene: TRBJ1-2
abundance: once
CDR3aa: CASSFPGDVGGYTF
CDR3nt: TGTGCCAGCAGCTTCCCGGGGGACGTCGGTGGCTACACCTTC

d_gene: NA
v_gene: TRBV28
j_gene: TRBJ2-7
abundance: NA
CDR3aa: CASSRLRTTFGYEQYF
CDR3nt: TGTGCCAGCAGTCGCCTGAGGACTACCTTTGGGTACGAGCAGTACTTC

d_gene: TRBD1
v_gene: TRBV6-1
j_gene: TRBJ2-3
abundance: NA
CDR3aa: CASSRDRLTDTQYF
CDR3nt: TGTGCCAGCAGCCGGGACAGACTCACAGATACGCAGTATTTT

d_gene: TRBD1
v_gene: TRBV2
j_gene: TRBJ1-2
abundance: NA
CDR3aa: CASSTYGGQSHGYTF
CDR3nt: TGTGCCAGCAGCACTTATGGGGGACAGAGCCATGGCTACACCTTC

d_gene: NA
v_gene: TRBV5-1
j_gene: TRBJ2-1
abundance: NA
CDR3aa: CASSRLGTNSYNEQFF
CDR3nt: TGCGCCAGCAGCCGTCTTGGAACTAACTCCTACAATGAGCAGTTCTTC